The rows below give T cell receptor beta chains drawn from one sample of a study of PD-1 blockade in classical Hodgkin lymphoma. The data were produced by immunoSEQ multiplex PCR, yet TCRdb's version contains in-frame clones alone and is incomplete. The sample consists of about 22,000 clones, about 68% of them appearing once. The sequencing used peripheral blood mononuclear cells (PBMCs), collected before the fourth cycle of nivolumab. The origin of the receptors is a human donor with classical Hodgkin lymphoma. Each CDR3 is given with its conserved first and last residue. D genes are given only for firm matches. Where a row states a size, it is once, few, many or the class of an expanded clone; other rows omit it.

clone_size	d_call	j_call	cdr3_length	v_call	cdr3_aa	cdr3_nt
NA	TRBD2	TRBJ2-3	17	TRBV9	CASSEGLAPKFTDTQYF	TGTGCCAGCAGCGAGGGACTAGCGCCTAAATTCACAGATACGCAGTATTTT
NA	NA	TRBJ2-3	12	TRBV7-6	CASAASTDTQYF	TGTGCCAGCGCGGCTAGCACAGATACGCAGTATTTT
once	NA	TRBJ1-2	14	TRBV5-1	CASSEGQGIIGYTF	TGCGCCAGCAGCGAGGGGCAGGGTATTATTGGCTACACCTTC
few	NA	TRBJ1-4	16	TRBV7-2	CASSLGGAGLNEKLFF	TGTGCCAGCAGCCTCGGGGGCGCGGGGCTTAATGAAAAACTGTTTTTT
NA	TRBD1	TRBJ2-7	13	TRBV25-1	CASAGQGRHEQYF	TGTGCCAGCGCAGGACAGGGGCGCCACGAGCAGTACTTC
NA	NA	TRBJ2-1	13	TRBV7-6	CASSLWDYNEQFF	TGTGCCAGCAGCTTGTGGGACTACAATGAGCAGTTCTTC
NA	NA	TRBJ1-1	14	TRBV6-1	CASREGNMNTEAFF	TGTGCCAGCAGAGAGGGAAACATGAACACTGAAGCTTTCTTT
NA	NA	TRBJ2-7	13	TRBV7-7	CASSQSPFDEQYF	TGTGCTAGCAGCCAAAGCCCCTTCGACGAGCAGTACTTC
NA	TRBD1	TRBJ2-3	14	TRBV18	CASSLQGNTDTQYF	TGTGCCAGCTCACTACAGGGGAACACAGATACGCAGTATTTT
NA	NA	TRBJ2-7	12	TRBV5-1	CASSASTLEQYF	TGCGCCAGCAGCGCCAGCACCTTGGAGCAGTACTTC
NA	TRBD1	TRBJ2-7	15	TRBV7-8	CASSLDRGRSYEQYF	TGTGCCAGCAGCTTAGACAGGGGCCGGTCCTACGAGCAGTACTTC
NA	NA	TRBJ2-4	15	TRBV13	CASSETSQGKNIQYF	TGTGCCAGCAGTGAAACGTCCCAGGGGAAAAACATTCAGTACTTC
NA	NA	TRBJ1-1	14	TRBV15	CATSREDKNTEAFF	TGTGCCACCAGCAGAGAAGACAAGAACACTGAAGCTTTCTTT
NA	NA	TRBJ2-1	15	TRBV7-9	CASSLGQNHYNEQFF	TGTGCCAGCAGCTTAGGACAGAACCACTACAATGAGCAGTTCTTC
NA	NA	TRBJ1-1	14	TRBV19	CASNYVGLNTEAFF	TGTGCCAGTAATTACGTCGGATTGAACACTGAAGCTTTCTTT
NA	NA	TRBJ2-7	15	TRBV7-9	CASSLAQGRFYEQYF	TGTGCCAGCAGCTTAGCGCAAGGCAGATTCTACGAGCAGTACTTC
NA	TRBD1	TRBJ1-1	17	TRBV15	CATSRSTGGSYNTEAFF	TGTGCCACCAGCAGATCTACAGGGGGCTCTTACAACACTGAAGCTTTCTTT
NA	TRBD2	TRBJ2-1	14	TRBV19	CASSLGLARNEQFF	TGTGCCAGTAGTTTGGGACTAGCTCGCAATGAGCAGTTCTTC
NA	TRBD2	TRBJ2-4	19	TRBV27	CASSYRLAAEGRAKNIQYF	TGTGCCAGCAGTTATAGGCTAGCGGCAGAGGGTAGGGCCAAAAACATTCAGTACTTC
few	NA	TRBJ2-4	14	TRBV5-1	CASSLGYSKNIQYF	TGCGCCAGCAGCTTGGGTTATAGCAAAAACATTCAGTACTTC
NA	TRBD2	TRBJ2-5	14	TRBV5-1	CASGGTSGRETQYF	TGCGCCAGCGGAGGGACTAGCGGGAGAGAGACCCAGTACTTC
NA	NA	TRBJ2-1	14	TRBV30	CAWSPGAGYNEQFF	TGTGCCTGGAGTCCGGGGGCTGGATACAATGAGCAGTTCTTC
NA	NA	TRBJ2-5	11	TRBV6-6	CASSLQETQYF	TGTGCCAGCAGTTTACAAGAGACCCAGTACTTC
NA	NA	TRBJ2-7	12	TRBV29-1	CSVVYRDYEQYF	TGCAGCGTTGTGTACAGGGACTACGAGCAGTACTTC
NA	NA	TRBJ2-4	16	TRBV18	CASSPTDRAAKNIQYF	TGTGCCAGCTCACCAACGGATCGGGCAGCCAAAAACATTCAGTACTTC
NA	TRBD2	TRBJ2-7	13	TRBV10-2	CASRTSGSYEQYF	TGCGCCAGCAGGACTAGCGGGAGCTACGAGCAGTACTTC
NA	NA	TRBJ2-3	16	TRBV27	CASSPRIADSTDTQYF	TGTGCCAGCAGCCCCCGGATAGCGGACAGCACAGATACGCAGTATTTT
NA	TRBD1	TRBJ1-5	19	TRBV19	CASGYPPGQVHHSNQPQHF	TGTGCCAGTGGTTACCCACCGGGACAGGTTCATCATAGCAATCAGCCCCAGCATTTT
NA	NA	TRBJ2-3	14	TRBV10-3	CAISESRVTDTQYF	TGTGCCATCAGTGAGTCCCGGGTCACAGATACGCAGTATTTT
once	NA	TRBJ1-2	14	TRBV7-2	CASSHAGVYYGYTF	TGTGCCAGCAGCCACGCTGGGGTCTACTATGGCTACACCTTC
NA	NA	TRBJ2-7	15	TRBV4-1	CASSQVSGISSEQYF	TGCGCCAGCAGCCAAGTCTCCGGGATCTCATCCGAGCAGTACTTC
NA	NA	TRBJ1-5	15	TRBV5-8	CASTLPDRSNQPQHF	TGTGCCAGCACCTTACCGGACAGAAGCAATCAGCCCCAGCATTTT
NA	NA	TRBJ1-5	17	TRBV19	CASTRLGGGYSNQPQHF	TGTGCCAGTACTCGATTAGGCGGTGGTTATAGCAATCAGCCCCAGCATTTT
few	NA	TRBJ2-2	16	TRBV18	CASSSRGGATPGELFF	TGTGCCAGCTCCTCCCGAGGGGGGGCTACCCCCGGGGAGCTGTTTTTT
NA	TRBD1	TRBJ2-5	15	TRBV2	CASSEWIRGLETQYF	TGTGCCAGCAGTGAATGGATCAGGGGGTTGGAGACCCAGTACTTC
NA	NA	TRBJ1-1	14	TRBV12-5	CASGLVSMNTEAFF	TGTGCTAGTGGTTTGGTCTCCATGAACACTGAAGCTTTCTTT
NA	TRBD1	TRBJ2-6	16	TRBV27	CASWDRGSSGANVLTF	TGTGCCAGCTGGGACAGGGGCTCCTCTGGGGCCAACGTCCTGACTTTC
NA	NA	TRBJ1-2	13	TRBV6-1	CASPGRSFPGYTF	TGTGCCAGCCCGGGACGGTCCTTTCCTGGCTACACCTTC
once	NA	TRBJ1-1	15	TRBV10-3	CAISERDRMNTEAFF	TGTGCCATCAGTGAGCGAGACAGGATGAACACTGAAGCTTTCTTT
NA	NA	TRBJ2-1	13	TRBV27	CASSSGLYNEQFF	TGTGCCAGCAGTTCCGGACTGTACAATGAGCAGTTCTTC
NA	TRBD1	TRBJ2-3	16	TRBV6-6	CASGTQGAWGTDTQYF	TGTGCCAGCGGGACCCAGGGGGCATGGGGCACAGATACGCAGTATTTT
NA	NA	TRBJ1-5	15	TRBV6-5	CASSMRGKSNQPQHF	TGTGCCAGCAGTATGCGTGGGAAGAGCAATCAGCCCCAGCATTTT
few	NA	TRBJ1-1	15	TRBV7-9	CASSLGGRRDTEAFF	TGTGCCAGCAGCTTAGGAGGGCGCCGGGACACTGAAGCTTTCTTT
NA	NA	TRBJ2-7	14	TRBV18	CASSPWTASYEQYF	TGTGCCAGCTCACCGTGGACAGCCTCCTACGAGCAGTACTTC
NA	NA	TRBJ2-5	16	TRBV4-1	CASSQDPGPSKRTQYF	TGCGCCAGCAGCCAAGATCCAGGCCCTTCAAAGAGAACCCAGTACTTC
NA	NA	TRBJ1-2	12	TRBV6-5	CASRGLTYGYTF	TGTGCCAGCAGGGGACTGACATATGGCTACACCTTC
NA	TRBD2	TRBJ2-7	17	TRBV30	CAWSLGTSGIVYYEQYF	TGTGCCTGGAGTTTGGGGACTAGCGGAATAGTGTACTACGAGCAGTACTTC
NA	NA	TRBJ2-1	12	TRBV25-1	CASSELGPSQFF	TGTGCCAGCAGTGAATTAGGACCGTCGCAGTTCTTC
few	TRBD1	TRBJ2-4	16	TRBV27	CASTSRQGATKNIQYF	TGTGCCAGCACCTCACGACAGGGGGCGACCAAAAACATTCAGTACTTC
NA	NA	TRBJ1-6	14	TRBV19	CASSMGAGDSPLHF	TGTGCCAGTAGTATGGGGGCCGGTGATTCACCCCTCCACTTT
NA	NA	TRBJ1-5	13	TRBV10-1	CATRTRSNQPQHF	TGCGCCACCCGGACGAGGAGCAATCAGCCCCAGCATTTT
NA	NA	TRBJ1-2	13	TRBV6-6	CASSKTVNGGYTF	TGTGCCAGCAGTAAGACGGTGAATGGGGGCTACACCTTC
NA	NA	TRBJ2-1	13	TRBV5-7	CASSLLLSNEQFF	TGTGCCAGCAGCTTGCTATTGAGCAATGAGCAGTTCTTC
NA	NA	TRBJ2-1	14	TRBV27	CASSLVGAYNEQFF	TGTGCCAGCAGTTTAGTGGGCGCCTACAATGAGCAGTTCTTC
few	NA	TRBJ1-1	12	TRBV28	CASSPQFDEAFF	TGTGCCAGCAGTCCCCAGTTTGATGAAGCTTTCTTT
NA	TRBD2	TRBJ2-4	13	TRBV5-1	CASSLGEGRVQYF	TGCGCCAGCAGTTTGGGGGAGGGCCGGGTTCAGTACTTC
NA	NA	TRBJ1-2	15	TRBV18	CASSPPLGWDYGYTF	TGTGCCAGCTCACCACCGTTGGGGTGGGACTATGGCTACACCTTC
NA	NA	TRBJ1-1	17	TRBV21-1	CASIANNRGRANTEAFF	TGTGCCAGCATCGCGAACAACAGGGGGAGGGCCAACACTGAAGCTTTCTTT
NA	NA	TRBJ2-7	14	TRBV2	CASSGEASSYEQYF	TGTGCCAGCAGTGGAGAGGCTAGCTCCTACGAGCAGTACTTC